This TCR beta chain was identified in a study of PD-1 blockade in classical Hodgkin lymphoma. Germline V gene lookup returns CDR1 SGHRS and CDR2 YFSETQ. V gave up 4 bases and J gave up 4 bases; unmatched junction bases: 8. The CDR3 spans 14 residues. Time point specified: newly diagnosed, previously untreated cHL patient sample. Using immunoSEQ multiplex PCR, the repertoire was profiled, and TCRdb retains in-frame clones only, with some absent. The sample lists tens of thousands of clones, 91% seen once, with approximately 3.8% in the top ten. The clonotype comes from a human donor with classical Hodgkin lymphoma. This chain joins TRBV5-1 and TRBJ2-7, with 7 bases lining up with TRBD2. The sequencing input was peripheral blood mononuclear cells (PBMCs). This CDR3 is CASSGYGGGYEQYF. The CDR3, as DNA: TGCGCCAGCAGCGGTTATGGGGGAGGGTACGAGCAGTACTTC.